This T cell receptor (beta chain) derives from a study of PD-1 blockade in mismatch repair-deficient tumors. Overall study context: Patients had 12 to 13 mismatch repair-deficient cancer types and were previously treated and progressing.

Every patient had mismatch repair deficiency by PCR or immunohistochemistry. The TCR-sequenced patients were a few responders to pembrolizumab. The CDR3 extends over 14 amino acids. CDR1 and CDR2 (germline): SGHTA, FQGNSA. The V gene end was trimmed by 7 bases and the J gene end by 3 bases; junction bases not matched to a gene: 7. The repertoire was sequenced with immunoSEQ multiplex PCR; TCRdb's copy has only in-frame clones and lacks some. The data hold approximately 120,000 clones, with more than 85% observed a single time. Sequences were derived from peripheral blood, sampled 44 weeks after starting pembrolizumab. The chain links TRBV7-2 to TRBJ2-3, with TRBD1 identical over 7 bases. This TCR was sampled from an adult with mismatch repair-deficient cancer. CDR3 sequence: CASTKDRMTDTQYF. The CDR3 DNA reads TGTGCCAGCACAAAGGACAGGATGACAGATACGCAGTATTTT.